These T cell receptor beta chains were read from a single sample in a study of radiation and T cells in renal cell carcinoma. This table comes from immunoSEQ multiplex PCR, and its TCRdb copy is limited to in-frame clones, with some not included. The sample has about 130,000 clones, roughly 84% seen once. Sequences were derived from blood, sampled from a patient whose treatment included radiotherapy and nephrectomy. The receptors stem from a woman between 45 and 65 years old with renal cell carcinoma. CDR3s include the opening cysteine and the closing phenylalanine or tryptophan. A D gene is named only where the DNA matches it firmly. Clone size is shown for a subset of rows, as once, few, many or a class of expanded clone.

D | J | V | size | DNA | CDR3
TRBD1 | TRBJ2-5 | TRBV19 | - | TGTGCCAGTAGTATCCCGACAGGGGTGGGCGAGACCCAGTACTTC | CASSIPTGVGETQYF
- | TRBJ1-2 | TRBV11-2 | - | TGTGCCAGCAGCCTCATCGGAGTTCGTGGTGGCTACACCTTC | CASSLIGVRGGYTF
- | TRBJ1-2 | TRBV6-6 | - | TGTGCCAGTGGGGACTATGGCTACACCTTC | CASGDYGYTF
TRBD1 | TRBJ2-7 | TRBV5-4 | - | TGTGCCAGCAGCGTCAACAGGGGGCACTTGGACGAGCAGTACTTC | CASSVNRGHLDEQYF
- | TRBJ2-3 | TRBV5-1 | - | TGCGCCAGCAGCTTGAACTCCATTAGCACAGATACGCAGTATTTT | CASSLNSISTDTQYF
TRBD1 | TRBJ1-5 | TRBV6-4 | - | TGTGCCAGCAGTACCCAGGGGGACGGCAATCAGCCCCAGCATTTT | CASSTQGDGNQPQHF
- | TRBJ2-7 | TRBV18 | - | TGTGCCAGCTCACCGTCCTACAGCACATCCGAGCAGTACTTC | CASSPSYSTSEQYF
TRBD1 | TRBJ1-1 | TRBV18 | - | TGTGCCAGCTCACCCGACAGGGTGGAGACTGAAGCTTTCTTT | CASSPDRVETEAFF
TRBD2 | TRBJ2-3 | TRBV5-4 | once | TGTGCCAGCAGCTACCGACTAGCGGGGGACACAGATACGCAGTATTTT | CASSYRLAGDTDTQYF
- | TRBJ1-5 | TRBV19 | once | TGTGCCAGCCAGGGGTTGGATCAGCCCCAGCATTTT | CASQGLDQPQHF
- | TRBJ2-7 | TRBV25-1 | - | TGTGCCAGCCTCTCGGGTTCTTCCTACGAGCAGTACTTC | CASLSGSSYEQYF
TRBD1 | TRBJ1-1 | TRBV2 | - | TGTGCCAGCAGGTTCGGACAGGGGAGCACTGAAGCTTTCTTT | CASRFGQGSTEAFF
- | TRBJ2-7 | TRBV14 | - | TGTGCCAGCAGCCAAAAAAAAATCGGTGCCTACGAGCAGTACTTC | CASSQKKIGAYEQYF
TRBD1 | TRBJ1-3 | TRBV28 | - | TGTGCCAGCTCCGCTATATTCCGCTGGACAGGGGAGGGGGGTTCCATATATTTT | CASSAIFRWTGEGGSIYF
- | TRBJ2-4 | TRBV27 | - | TGTGCCAGCGCGGGCAGCCTAGCCAAAAACATTCAGTACTTC | CASAGSLAKNIQYF
- | TRBJ1-2 | TRBV6-1 | - | TGTGCCAGCAGTGAAAATGAGGGTTGGTATGGCTACACCTTC | CASSENEGWYGYTF
TRBD1 | TRBJ2-3 | TRBV6-5 | - | TGTGCCAGCAAAAGGCTGCAGGGGGCAGATACGCAGTATTTT | CASKRLQGADTQYF
- | TRBJ1-3 | TRBV28 | - | TGTGCCAGCGGCATGGGGGCCGTCTCTGGAAACACCATATATTTT | CASGMGAVSGNTIYF
- | TRBJ1-1 | TRBV19 | - | TGTGCCAGTACTAGCAGGGGCGACGGCACTGAAGCTTTCTTT | CASTSRGDGTEAFF
- | TRBJ2-1 | TRBV4-1 | - | TGCGCCAGCAGCCAGGACAGGAGGGGGAATGAGCAGTTCTTC | CASSQDRRGNEQFF
TRBD1 | TRBJ2-7 | TRBV18 | - | TGTGCCAGCTCATCGCGAGGACAGGGTGGTACCTACGAGCAGTACTTC | CASSSRGQGGTYEQYF
- | TRBJ2-3 | TRBV7-8 | - | TGTGCCAGCAGCTTAGATCGCGGACTACTAAGAAGCACAGATACGCAGTATTTT | CASSLDRGLLRSTDTQYF
TRBD1 | TRBJ1-2 | TRBV5-4 | - | TGTGCCAGCAGCTACTTAACAGGGGGGGAAGGCTACACCTTC | CASSYLTGGEGYTF
- | TRBJ1-4 | TRBV5-4 | - | TGTGCCAGCAGCTTGGGTTGGAGAGCTAATGAAAAACTGTTTTTT | CASSLGWRANEKLFF
TRBD1 | TRBJ1-1 | TRBV9 | - | TGTGCCAGCAGCACACAGGGGAGCACTGAAGCTTTCTTT | CASSTQGSTEAFF
TRBD1 | TRBJ1-5 | TRBV5-5 | - | TGTGCCAGCAGCAAAGGAATCCGGGACAGTAGCAATCAGCCCCAGCATTTT | CASSKGIRDSSNQPQHF
- | TRBJ2-6 | TRBV7-9 | - | TGTGCCAGCAGCCAGGAAGGGTACTTCTCTGGGGCCAACGTCCTGACTTTC | CASSQEGYFSGANVLTF
TRBD1 | TRBJ1-5 | TRBV7-8 | - | TGTGCCAGCAGCTTAGCCCTTAACAGGGGGCTTAGCAATCAGCCCCAGCATTTT | CASSLALNRGLSNQPQHF
TRBD1 | TRBJ1-2 | TRBV4-3 | - | TGCGCCAGCAGCCCCGGGACAGGCCTTAACTATGGCTACACCTTC | CASSPGTGLNYGYTF
- | TRBJ2-7 | TRBV11-2 | - | TGTGCCAGCAGCTTAGTCGCAGGGTCAAGAGGCGAGCAGTACTTC | CASSLVAGSRGEQYF
- | TRBJ1-2 | TRBV2 | - | TGTGCCAGCAGCTTGGTCCGCTATGGCTACACCTTC | CASSLVRYGYTF
- | TRBJ1-6 | TRBV27 | - | TGTGCCAGCAGTTTAGCTTCTCCTCGGCCCGGGACGGTAAATTCACCCCTCCACTTT | CASSLASPRPGTVNSPLHF
- | TRBJ1-1 | TRBV7-7 | - | TGTGCTAGCAGCGCCCTTCCCGGGACTGAAGCTTTCTTT | CASSALPGTEAFF
- | TRBJ2-7 | TRBV18 | - | TGTGCCAGCTCACCACTGGGCAGGGAGGCGCAGTACTTC | CASSPLGREAQYF
- | TRBJ2-7 | TRBV10-3 | - | TGTGCCATCAGTAACGACCCGGACGAGTACGAGCAGTACTTC | CAISNDPDEYEQYF
- | TRBJ1-5 | TRBV14 | - | TGTGCCAGCCCCAACGGGCTTTGGGGGGGTCAGCATTTT | CASPNGLWGGQHF
- | TRBJ2-1 | TRBV14 | once | TGTGCCAGCAGCCAGGAAGTGAGGGGCTCCTACAATGAGCAGTTCTTC | CASSQEVRGSYNEQFF
TRBD1 | TRBJ2-7 | TRBV7-9 | once | TGTGCCAGCAGCTTACTGGGACAGACCTACGAGCAGTACTTC | CASSLLGQTYEQYF
TRBD2 | TRBJ2-7 | TRBV4-1 | once | TGCGCCAGCAGCCAAGAGGGACTAGCGGGGGGACTATCCTACGAGCAGTACTTC | CASSQEGLAGGLSYEQYF
TRBD1 | TRBJ1-3 | TRBV15 | - | TGTGCCACCAGCTTATCGAGGACAGGGTTGGGAAACACCATATATTTT | CATSLSRTGLGNTIYF
TRBD1 | TRBJ1-5 | TRBV5-8 | - | TGTGCCAGCAGCGGGGGTTGGACAGGGAGAGAAGGGCAGCCCCAGCATTTT | CASSGGWTGREGQPQHF
TRBD2 | TRBJ2-7 | TRBV5-1 | - | TGCGCCAGCAGCTTTGGCGGGGGGGAAGACGAGCAGTACTTC | CASSFGGGEDEQYF
TRBD1 | TRBJ1-6 | TRBV7-2 | few | TGTGCCAGCAGCACTCAGGGGGTCGGTTCACCCCTCCACTTT | CASSTQGVGSPLHF
- | TRBJ1-4 | TRBV4-1 | - | TGCGCCAGCAGCCAAGATGGTCGCGGAGGTGAAAAACTGTTTTTT | CASSQDGRGGEKLFF
TRBD1 | TRBJ1-3 | TRBV7-2 | - | TGTGCCAGCAGCTTAACCCGGACAGGGGGACCTCTTGGCACCATATATTTT | CASSLTRTGGPLGTIYF
- | TRBJ1-4 | TRBV18 | - | TGTGCCAGCTCATCAACGGGGAGATCAGGAGAAAAACTGTTTTTT | CASSSTGRSGEKLFF
- | TRBJ1-3 | TRBV19 | - | TGTGCCAGTAGCCTGTCCATCTCTGGAAACACCATATATTTT | CASSLSISGNTIYF
- | TRBJ1-2 | TRBV21-1 | - | TGTGCCAGCAGCAATCCAAGTTGGGCCAGGGACTGGGACTATGGCTACACCTTC | CASSNPSWARDWDYGYTF